This passage covers 22 T cell receptor beta chains from one sample sequenced in a study of low-dose radiotherapy and immunotherapy resistance in tumors. Time point in this sample: before trial treatment. Primers used for first-strand cDNA, a TRAV- and TRBV-specific set, covered both alpha and beta chains. A roughly 21-cycle PCR with a constant-region primer and V-primer adapter amplified TCRs. TCRdb reprocessed the reads with MiXCR, giving one entry per CDR3 protein. The sample has about 60,000 distinct CDR3 sequences; less than 25% are singletons. Sequencing used PBMCs, obtained before treatment. The receptor source for this set is a male donor with prostate cancer.

On this clonotype itself: One base separates it from a far larger clone, so it is likely a read error. The chain uses TRBV19 and TRBJ2-7; a weak D match, TRBD1 (5 bases). Germline CDR1 LNHDA, CDR2 SQIVND (reference sequence). The V gene lost 7 bases and the J gene lost 7 bases, with 20 bases spanning the gap. The CDR3 consists of 14 residues. CDR3 protein: CASIRGNPGDEQYF. The DNA for the CDR3 is TGTGCCAGTATAAGGGGAAACCCGGGCGATGAGCAGTACTTC.

This clonotype was seen ten or more times. The chain joins TRBV23-1 to TRBJ2-1, with 9 positions matching TRBD2. TRBV23-1 is marked as an open reading frame, function uncertain. After removal of 6 bases from V and 8 bases from J, the junction contained 14 bases not matched to a gene. The CDR3 consists of 16 residues. CDR3 residues: CASSPVIAGVGDEQFF. CDR3 nucleotides: TGCGCCAGCAGCCCCGTAATAGCGGGAGTAGGCGATGAGCAGTTCTTC.

This clonotype was observed many times. The chain carries TRBV28 and TRBJ1-4, with D unclear. The V gene's germline CDR1 is MDHEN and CDR2 SYDVKM. This CDR3 is built from 13 residues. Between the trimmed V and J ends, which lost 5 bases and 14 bases, there was a span of 18 bases. Written as DNA, the CDR3 is TGTGCCAGCAGTGCGGGCCCGTCCCCCCAGCTGTTTTTT. As protein: CASSAGPSPQLFF.

The sample holds many counts of this clonotype. This chain joins TRBV7-9 and TRBJ2-1; D may be TRBD1 (5 bases). Looked up from germline, CDR1 is SEHNR and CDR2 is FQNEAQ (reference sequence). V dropped 4 bases and J dropped 6 bases, with 16 bases sitting between them. CDR3 size: 15 residues. In DNA, the CDR3 is TGTGCCAGCAGCTCGGCAGGGATCAGAGGCAATGAGCAGTTCTTC. Its protein is CASSSAGIRGNEQFF.

This clonotype was seen only a few times. The V gene is TRBV28, the J gene TRBJ2-4; no clear D gene. CDR3 length: 15 residues. The germline V gene has CDR1 MDHEN and CDR2 SYDVKM. V was cut by 5 bases and J by 1 base, with 12 bases left in between. DNA for the CDR3: TGTGCCAGCAGTCTAGAGGTGCGCGCCAAAAACATTCAGTACTTC. Its translation is CASSLEVRAKNIQYF.

The gene calls are TRBV5-1 and TRBJ2-7, with TRBD1 matching 8 bases. CDR3 length: 14 residues. The junction had 5 bases not matched to a gene; V was cut back by 4 bases and J by 2 bases. CDR1 is SGHRS, CDR2 YFSETQ, per germline. The chain's CDR3 is CASSVQGATYEQYF. In DNA, the CDR3 is TGCGCCAGCAGCGTCCAGGGGGCCACCTACGAGCAGTACTTC.

The sample holds a few counts of this clonotype. This CDR3 is CASRQGSPYEQYF. DNA for the CDR3: TGTGCCAGCAGACAGGGGTCCCCCTACGAGCAGTACTTC. This chain uses TRBV12-3 or TRBV12-4 with TRBJ2-7, with TRBD1 identical over 7 bases. The CDR3 sequence is 13 residues long. With 6 bases clipped from V and 2 bases from J, the junction kept 4 bases outside the gene matches.

A remark on this clonotype: Germline and junction disagree at one end, which may indicate a read error. The CDR3 nucleotides read TGTGCCAGCAGTTTACGGTACAGAACTACTAGCACAGACACGCAGTATTTT. Protein sequence: CASSLRYRTTSTDTQYF. V and J are TRBV28 and TRBJ2-3; D perhaps matches TRBD2 (6 bases). Per the germline V gene, CDR1 is MDHEN and CDR2 is SYDVKM. CDR3 length: 17 amino acids.

At least ten counts were recorded for this clonotype. The chain couples TRBV5-4 to TRBJ2-4; TRBD2 matches 10 bases. This CDR3 has 18 residues. Per the germline V gene, CDR1 is SGHNT and CDR2 is YYREEE (reference sequence). Trimming took 1 base from V and 1 from J; bases not matched to a gene: 8. The CDR3 DNA is TGTGCCAGCAGCTTGTCTGCTAGCGGGGGACTGGCCAAAAACATTCAGTACTTC. It codes for CASSLSASGGLAKNIQYF.

The table lists this clonotype with many counts. The V and J genes are TRBV7-2 and TRBJ2-1, with no clear D. The CDR3 extends over 12 amino acids. CDR1 is SGHTA, CDR2 FQGNSA, per germline. Trimming left V 5 bases short and J 8 bases short, with 10 bases between. CDR3 amino acids: CASSRPWDEQFF. The CDR3 nucleotides read TGTGCCAGCAGCAGGCCTTGGGATGAGCAGTTCTTC.

This clonotype turned up a few times. This chain uses TRBV5-1 with TRBJ1-6; D is uncertain. The ends were cut back, 4 bases at V and 7 bases at J, with 9 bases in the middle. In germline, CDR1 is SGHRS, CDR2 YFSETQ. The CDR3 has 13 amino acids. The CDR3 DNA sequence: TGCGCCAGCAGCGATAGTTGGAATTCACCCCTCCACTTT. As protein: CASSDSWNSPLHF.

Many counts were recorded for this clonotype. The chain has TRBV5-1 and TRBJ2-3; 7 positions match TRBD1. The germline CDR1 and CDR2 sequences are SGHRS and YFSETQ. This CDR3 spans 16 amino acids. The trim removed 4 bases at V and 4 bases at J, leaving 12 bases unmatched. The CDR3 here is CASSPEPTGKADTQYF. CDR3 DNA: TGCGCCAGCAGCCCCGAACCGACAGGGAAGGCAGATACGCAGTATTTT. Complete variable domain (other parts from reference TRBV5-1 and TRBJ2-3): KAGVTQTPRYLIKTRGQQVTLSCSPISGHRSVSWYQQTPGQGLQFLFEYFSETQRNKGNFPGRFSGRQFSNSRSEMNVSTLELGDSALYLCASSPEPTGKADTQYFGPGTRLTVL.

In its sample, this clonotype was seen many times. The V and J genes are TRBV23-1 and TRBJ2-1, with TRBD2 identical over 9 bases. Being an ORF, TRBV23-1 has a function that is uncertain. J was trimmed by 5 bases and V by 5 bases; bases with no gene match: 10. The CDR3 loop spans 16 amino acids. The CDR3 coding sequence is TGCGCCAGCAGTTTTCCCAGCGGGAGGACCCACAATGAGCAGTTCTTC. Its protein is CASSFPSGRTHNEQFF.

This clonotype was picked up a small number of times. The rearrangement uses TRBV29-1 and TRBJ2-3; a weak D match, TRBD1 (6 bases). Per germline, CDR1 SQVTM and CDR2 ANQGSEA. The CDR3 runs 12 residues. The V end was cut by 7 bases, the J end by 8 bases, with 16 bases between. CDR3 nucleotides: TGCAGCGCAGGGGAAATGAGTGGTACGCAGTATTTT. Protein product: CSAGEMSGTQYF.

This chain uses TRBV6-4 with TRBJ2-6, with D tentatively TRBD1 (6 bases). This CDR3 is built from 15 residues. The germline V gene encodes CDR1 MRHNA and CDR2 SNTAGT. With 1 base removed from V and 2 bases from J, the gap between germline ends came to 6 bases. This CDR3 is CASSDWGPGANVLTF. CDR3 in DNA: TGTGCCAGCAGTGACTGGGGGCCTGGGGCCAACGTCCTGACTTTC.

There are many counts of this clonotype. This chain joins TRBV28 and TRBJ2-7; 9 bases match TRBD1. The CDR3 has 14 residues. V shed 6 bases and J 3 bases; nucleotides not matched to a gene: 6. Germline V lookup: CDR1 MDHEN, CDR2 SYDVKM. CDR3 nucleotide sequence: TGTGCCAGCAGCTTTCGGGGACAGGGCTACGAGCAGTACTTC. Amino acid sequence: CASSFRGQGYEQYF.

This clonotype occurred many times. The DNA of the CDR3 is TGTGCCAGCAGCTTTTTCTTATTGGGTCGTGAAGCTTTCTTT. Translated: CASSFFLLGREAFF. The V gene is TRBV5-5, the J gene TRBJ1-1; D not resolved. V lost 2 bases and J 7 bases, leaving 15 bases between the germline ends. The CDR3 is 14 residues long. In germline, CDR1 is SGHKS, CDR2 YYEKEE (reference sequence).

This clonotype was observed many times. The rearrangement links TRBV7-8 to TRBJ1-3; D not certain. Germline V gene data show CDR1 as SGHVS and CDR2 as FQNEAQ. V dropped 3 bases and J dropped 0 bases, with 9 bases sitting between them. The length of the CDR3 is 15 residues. CDR3 loop: CASSFPDNSGNTIYF. CDR3 in DNA: TGTGCCAGCAGCTTCCCAGATAACTCTGGAAACACCATATATTTT.

Ten or more counts support this clonotype. The CDR3 region is CASSEGGAGQPQHF. DNA of the CDR3: TGTGCCAGCAGTGAAGGGGGGGCGGGTCAGCCCCAGCATTTT. V is TRBV2 and J is TRBJ1-5, with a tentative D call TRBD1 (6 bases). The germline gives CDR1 SNHLY, CDR2 FYNNEI. With 1 base removed from V and 6 bases from J, the gap between germline ends came to 10 bases. The CDR3 extends over 14 amino acids.

This clonotype was seen many times. The chain couples TRBV6-2 or TRBV6-3 to TRBJ2-1; TRBD2 matches at 7 bases. Germline CDR1 reads MNHEY; CDR2 reads SVGEGT. This CDR3 contains 15 residues. The V segment lost 5 bases and the J segment 1 base; nucleotides outside the gene matches: 5. CDR3 DNA sequence: TGTGCCAGCAGTACAAGCGGGACTTCCTACAATGAGCAGTTCTTC. As protein: CASSTSGTSYNEQFF.

This clonotype was seen ten or more times. The chain joins TRBV4-1 to TRBJ1-6, with 9 bases lining up with TRBD1. V gave up 4 bases and J gave up 8 bases; unmatched junction bases: 6. CDR3 size: 15 residues. The germline V gene has CDR1 MGHRA and CDR2 YSYEKL. DNA for the CDR3: TGCGCCAGCAGCCGAGGACAGGGGAGCGATTCACCCCTCCACTTT. Protein sequence: CASSRGQGSDSPLHF.

The chain is built from TRBV7-2 and TRBJ2-5, with 10 bases matching TRBD2. This CDR3 has 17 amino acids. J gave up 5 bases and V 3 bases, and 12 bases lay outside the gene matches. Germline values: CDR1 SGHTA, CDR2 FQGNSA. CDR3 amino acids: CASSLNGLAALGETQYF. The DNA of the CDR3 is TGTGCCAGCAGCTTGAATGGACTAGCGGCTCTTGGGGAGACCCAGTACTTC.